The sequence of this TCR beta chain was determined in a study of cytomegalovirus exposure and HLA in healthy donors (dated by TCRdb to the late 2010s). With regard to the full study: An earlier analysis of several hundred of the donors reported about 250 Gb of sequence data and more than 90 million unique TCR beta sequences from about 200 million T cells. Because of strong linkage in the cohort, roughly five DR-DQ haplotypes were treated as single units for association and clustering. Besides the first cohort of around 700 subjects, a separate validation cohort made up of 90 to 150 different subjects was used. In an earlier analysis of 550 to 700 of the donors, high-throughput TCR beta sequencing was used to judge whether each TCR beta V gene segment behaved as functional or pseudogenic. Genome-wide SNP genotypes for about 60% of the roughly 670 donors were used in a later genetic analysis, which treated that subset as a discovery cohort. The later analysis used no new phenotypic data to find candidate immune exposures, relying instead on TCR beta sequences and their occurrence across donors. Approximately 300 gigabases of sequencing data and 70 million to 100 million unique TCR sequences made up an early release that covered about 640 HLA-typed donors. Class I and class II HLA loci were covered by the typing at four-digit resolution. The study was designed to test whether signatures of past pathogen exposure could be identified by cataloging public T cell receptors. Typing coverage varied by locus: roughly 620-630 donors for A, B, C, DRB1 and DQB1; approximately 560 for DQA1; more than 600 for DPA1; 400 to 480 for DPB1. All discovery cohort repertoires had been generated on a single sequencing platform. Donor age, sex, ethnicity and CMV serostatus were compiled alongside the repertoire data. The T cell repertoires of 700 or so subjects were profiled by immunosequencing and related to cytomegalovirus serostatus. Among some 410 genotyped donors of the cohort, an average of about 240,000 unique TCR beta nucleotide sequences was sequenced per donor, of which approximately 19% were non-productive. In a later analysis, previously published TCR beta repertoires from about 670 donors were re-analyzed and high-resolution HLA genotyping was added so that TCR occurrence patterns could be studied. To predict cytomegalovirus infection status, the study brought together high-throughput TCR immunosequencing, statistical association of individual TCRs with disease status, and machine learning. Of the 300 to 500 genotyped donors, roughly 80% were placed in the genetic ancestry cluster associated with self-reported Caucasian donors. What the work shows at the level of the full study, not this receptor alone: In an earlier analysis of about 540 of the donors, most TCR beta V segments were observed in productive rearrangements about 87% or about 30% of the time, broadly matching IMGT annotations. The study listed 150 to 200 TCR beta chains as associated with cytomegalovirus. A later analysis found that HLA-associated TCR beta chains were more clonally expanded and had lower generation probabilities than equally common non-associated chains. The earlier analysis of some 540 of the donors excluded roughly 16 rarely observed V segments, including chromosome 9 orphons, because counts were too low. In vitro tests confirmed that three of the cytomegalovirus-associated TCR beta chains recognize cytomegalovirus antigens. The cohort was sequenced for TCR beta chains only, and without alpha or paired-chain data the features that could be detected were limited. A later genetic analysis reported fewer N-insertions in productive TCRs among donors in an Asian-associated ancestry cluster than the roughly 650-donor mean. In a later analysis, several top co-occurrence clusters were reported to appear linked to parvovirus B19, influenza, CMV and Epstein-Barr virus. A further reported finding was that TCR beta sequences accurately predicted the HLA-A and HLA-B alleles for most subjects in the first cohort. At a false discovery rate of 0.05, a later analysis linked 15,000 to 20,000 TCR beta sequences to specific HLA alleles. V-gene and J-gene trimming of TCR beta chains was associated with a missense DCLRE1C variant in a later genetic analysis, and the association was replicated in an independent cohort. The authors suggested that the approach could potentially be extended to other disease states and immunological phenotypes. Because some donors lacked HLA typing at each locus, the association tests relied only on the typed subset. A cluster of highly shared sequence variants was judged likely to be a technical artifact of the sequencing pipeline. In both the original and validation cohorts, the classifier was reported to diagnose cytomegalovirus status with high specificity and sensitivity. Some IMGT-functional V segments, including TRBV6-2 and TRBV6-3, could not be told apart with the 87-base-pair reads, so those segments were excluded. In a later analysis, TCR association rates were found to vary across HLA loci, with the most associated TCRs seen for DRB1 alleles and the fewest for HLA-C alleles. Roughly uniform sequencing depth across donors was assumed in presence/absence analyses, although this assumption may not hold. While some public TCRs were present in many individuals, most TCR sequences turned up only very rarely across donors. Most CMV-associated TCR beta chains appeared to be HLA-restricted in a later analysis, and the HLA associations seemed to be driven largely by CMV exposure. CMV serostatus was the only immune exposure information available for the cohort. Linkage disequilibrium might explain the correlated functional status among segregating V segments, but an unknown experimental factor could not be excluded. Strong co-occurrence of HLA alleles, especially DR and DQ, made assigning TCR associations to individual alleles difficult.

Receptors were amplified or captured by the immunoSEQ multiplex PCR assay. For the multiplex PCR, a mixture combining 60 forward primers for TCR Vbeta segments and 13 reverse primers for TCR Jbeta segments was used. Amplification of the CDR3 region of rearranged TCR beta genes was performed with a multiplex PCR assay on genomic DNA. The amplified TCR beta libraries were sequenced on the Illumina HiSeq System as 87-base-pair reads. On the study's bioinformatics: A later analysis counted tens of millions of unique TCR beta chains across the 666 repertoires, and roughly 10 million of these chains were shared by at least two donors. Raw reads were error-corrected and collapsed into unique sequences with a nearest-neighbor algorithm that merged closely related sequences to remove PCR and sequencing errors. CDR3 sequences were aligned to IMGT reference sequences to assign V, D and J gene segments. For a sequence to be retained, a match of at least six nucleotides was required to both a V gene segment and a J gene segment. A rearrangement counted as productive if the CDR3 had no stop codons and remained in frame with V and J, and every other rearrangement counted as non-productive. CDR3 was defined according to IMGT convention as the region running from the second conserved V-encoded cysteine to the conserved J-encoded phenylalanine. Sequences without an unambiguous match to a single V gene segment were excluded from the earlier analysis of 587 of the donors. An earlier analysis of fewer than 650 of the donors classified V segments as functional when productive rearrangements were above 56.7% and as segregating when the standard deviation between donors was above 5%. A statistical classification framework was built to diagnose cytomegalovirus status from the catalog of TCR beta chain sequences. In a later analysis, TCR nucleotide sequences were compared against IMGT/GENE-DB human TR gene sequences so that V and J genes could be assigned. In a later analysis, CDR3 sequences and most-parsimonious VDJ recombination scenarios were assigned using the TCRdist pipeline. In a later analysis, every TCR beta chain was defined by the combination of its CDR3 amino acid sequence and its V-gene family, and reads without a unique V-gene family were dropped. To address suspected cross-contamination and a sequencing artifact, a later analysis removed 592 highly shared, low-generation-probability nucleotide sequences. In a later analysis, a clonal expansion index was calculated for each public chain from normalized within-repertoire ranks of inferred template counts. Generation probabilities in a later analysis came from a VDJ recombination model fitted to out-of-frame rearrangements, and those results were checked against IGoR. In a later analysis, TCR-TCR, TCR-HLA and TCR-CMV co-occurrence was scored with hypergeometric tests, and a repertoire-size bias correction was applied to TCR pairs. In a later analysis, false discovery rates were estimated by permuting HLA or CMV assignments 20 times. In a later analysis, co-occurring TCRs were grouped using DBSCAN, with TCRdist sequence similarity added in when clustering inside HLA-allele-positive subsets. Repertoires with fewer than 30,000 or more than 120,000 public chains were left out of co-occurrence clustering, as were about 5 repertoires with anomalous nucleotide sharing. What TCRdb holds here is the immuneACCESS table cut down to in-frame rearrangements. Part of the clones is not present; checked against another copy, under half of the missing clones reflect an unresolved V gene, and the others are unexplained. The V and J calls and the clone size are those of that table, but D and trimming were determined from the DNA. For this sample the table gives about 110,000 clones, of which approximately 76% were detected only once. The ten largest clones capture approximately 8% of the sample.

In its sample, this clone was seen a few times. The specificity of this receptor is unknown. The input lacks base qualities; no much larger clone sits a single base away. The cohort was made up of 500 to 850 healthy bone marrow donors. At the time of sampling, all cohort members were nominally healthy, though unrecorded immune exposures were likely present. The donor was CMV seronegative and belonged to the group of over 350 seronegative cohort members. Every donor gave a peripheral blood sample, and the peripheral blood mononuclear cells from that sample were used for TCR beta sequencing. The Qiagen DNeasy Blood Extraction Kit was used to extract genomic DNA from the blood cell samples. For CDR1 and CDR2, the germline V gene lists LGHNA and YSLEER. The trim is 1 base for V and 0 bases for J, with a gap of 9 bases between the germline ends. Spanning cysteine to phenylalanine, the CDR3 consists of 15 amino acids. The sequence is cut down to CDR3 DNA, 45 bases in frame from base 1.

The sequenced material came from PBMCs. The TCR originated in a man aged 35 to 55 in good health and CMV-seronegative. The receptor chain draws on TRBV4-3 and TRBJ1-1, with the D gene too uncertain to name. The CDR3 here reads CASSQVPGMNTEAFF. The base sequence is TGCGCCAGCAGCCAAGTACCGGGTATGAACACTGAAGCTTTCTTT.